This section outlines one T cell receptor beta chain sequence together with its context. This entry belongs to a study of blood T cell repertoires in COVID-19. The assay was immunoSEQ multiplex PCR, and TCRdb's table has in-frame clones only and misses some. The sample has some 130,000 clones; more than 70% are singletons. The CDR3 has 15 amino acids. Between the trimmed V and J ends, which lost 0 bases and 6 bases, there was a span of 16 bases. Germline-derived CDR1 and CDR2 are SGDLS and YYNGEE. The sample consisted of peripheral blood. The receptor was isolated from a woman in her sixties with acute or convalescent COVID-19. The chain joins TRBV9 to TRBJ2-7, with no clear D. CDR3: CASSVAAARVGEQYF. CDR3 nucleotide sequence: TGTGCCAGCAGCGTAGCGGCTGCCCGGGTTGGCGAGCAGTACTTC.